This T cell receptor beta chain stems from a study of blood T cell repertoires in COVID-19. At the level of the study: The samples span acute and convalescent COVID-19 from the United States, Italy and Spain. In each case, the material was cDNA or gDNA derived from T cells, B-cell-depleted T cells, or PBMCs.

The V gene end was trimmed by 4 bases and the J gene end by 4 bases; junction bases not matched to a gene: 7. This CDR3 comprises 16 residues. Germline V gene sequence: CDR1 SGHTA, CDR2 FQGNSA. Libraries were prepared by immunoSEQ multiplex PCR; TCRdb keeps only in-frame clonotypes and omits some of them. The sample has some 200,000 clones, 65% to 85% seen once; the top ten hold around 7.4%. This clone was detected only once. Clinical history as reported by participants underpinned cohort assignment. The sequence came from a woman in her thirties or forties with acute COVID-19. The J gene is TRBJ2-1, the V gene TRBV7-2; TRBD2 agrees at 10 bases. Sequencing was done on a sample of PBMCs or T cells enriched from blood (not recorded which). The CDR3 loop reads CASSSKSGGVYNEQFF. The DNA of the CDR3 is TGTGCCAGCAGCTCGAAAAGCGGGGGGGTTTACAATGAGCAGTTCTTC.